The rows below give T cell receptor beta chains drawn from one sample of a study of blood T cell repertoires in COVID-19. Clones were read by immunoSEQ multiplex PCR, and TCRdb kept only the in-frame ones, dropping some. This repertoire shows 290,000 or so clones, approximately 92% found once; its top ten account for roughly 1.1%. Sequenced material: PBMCs or T cells enriched from blood (not recorded which). These receptors came from a woman aged 25-40 years who had recovered from COVID-19. Both conserved end residues are part of each CDR3.

j_gene	v_gene	CDR3aa
TRBJ2-2	TRBV27	CASSTGTSGRAYTGELFF
TRBJ1-2	TRBV7-9	CASSLDRENYGYTF
TRBJ2-2	TRBV7-8	CASSLDGPGELFF
TRBJ1-2	TRBV5-1	CASSIGQGTNYGYTF
TRBJ1-4	TRBV19	CASMKTGGGEKLFF
TRBJ1-1	TRBV7-9	CASSLKGTGLGTEAFF
TRBJ1-2	TRBV30	CAWSDRGRIYGYTF
TRBJ2-1	TRBV4-3	CASSQDRLSGFYNEQFF
TRBJ1-6	TRBV28	CASRLPDRDNSPLHF
TRBJ1-3	TRBV7-9	CASSLEGASGNTIYF
TRBJ2-7	TRBV10-3	CAISRTSADEQYF
TRBJ2-2	TRBV7-2	CASSLNPGRAAGELFF
TRBJ2-1	TRBV27	CASSLKGAGAYNEQFF
TRBJ1-5	TRBV2	CASSKTGGDNQPQHF
TRBJ1-1	TRBV7-9	CASSPPTGGYTEAFF
TRBJ1-2	TRBV28	CASSLSLRQGVYTF
TRBJ2-7	TRBV19	CASSPGLGIIYEQYF
TRBJ1-2	TRBV12-3/TRBV12-4	CASTQGIYGYTF
TRBJ1-1	TRBV30	CAWSVYELRTSEAFF
TRBJ2-1	TRBV28	CASSLYPGGDNEQFF
TRBJ1-5	TRBV18	CASSDRQGENQPQHF
TRBJ2-2	TRBV5-6	CASSYFQGSTGELFF